The clone carrying this TCR beta chain was found many times. This sample is part of a study of blood T cells in healthy people across ages. The CDR3 length is 14 residues. The germline V gene has CDR1 MNHEY and CDR2 SVGAGI. The V gene lost 6 bases and the J gene lost 3 bases, with 12 bases spanning the gap. It was with a sample-barcoded 5' primer and a J-beta primer mix that a second PCR of roughly 6 to 12 cycles was run. TCRdb analysed the 5' RACE reads with MiXCR anew, one entry per CDR3 protein. This sample has hundreds of thousands of distinct CDR3 sequences, with approximately 21% found just once.

Sequencing used blood. The chain uses TRBV6-5 and TRBJ1-3, with D possibly matching TRBD1 (5 bases). The sequence was obtained from an older man in good health. CDR3 residues: CASRGVYGGNTIYF. The CDR3 DNA reads TGTGCCAGCAGGGGGGTGTACGGTGGAAACACCATATATTTT.